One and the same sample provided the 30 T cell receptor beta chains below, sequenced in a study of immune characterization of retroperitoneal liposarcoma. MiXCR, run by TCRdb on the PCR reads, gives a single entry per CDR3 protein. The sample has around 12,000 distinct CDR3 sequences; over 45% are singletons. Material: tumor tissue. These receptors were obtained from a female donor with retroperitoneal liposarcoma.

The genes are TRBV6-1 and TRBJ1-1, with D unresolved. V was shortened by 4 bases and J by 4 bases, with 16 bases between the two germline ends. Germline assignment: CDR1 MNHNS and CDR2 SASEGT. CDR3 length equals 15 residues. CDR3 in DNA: TGTGCCAGCAGTGGTTGGGTCATGGGGTCCACTGAAGCTTTCTTT. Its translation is CASSGWVMGSTEAFF.

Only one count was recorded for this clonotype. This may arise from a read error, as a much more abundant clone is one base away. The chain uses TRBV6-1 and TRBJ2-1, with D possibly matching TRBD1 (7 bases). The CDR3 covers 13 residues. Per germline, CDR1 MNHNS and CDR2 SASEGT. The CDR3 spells CASSTGAGGTQDF. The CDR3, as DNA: TGTGCCAGCAGCACAGGGGCTGGGGGGACCCAGGACTTC.

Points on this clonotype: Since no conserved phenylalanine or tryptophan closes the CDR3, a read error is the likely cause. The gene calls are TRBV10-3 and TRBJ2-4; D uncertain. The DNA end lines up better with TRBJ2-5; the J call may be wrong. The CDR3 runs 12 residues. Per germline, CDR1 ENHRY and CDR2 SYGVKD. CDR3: CAIASNQETQYL. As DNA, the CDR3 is TGTGCCATCGCCTCGAACCAAGAGACCCAGTACTTG.

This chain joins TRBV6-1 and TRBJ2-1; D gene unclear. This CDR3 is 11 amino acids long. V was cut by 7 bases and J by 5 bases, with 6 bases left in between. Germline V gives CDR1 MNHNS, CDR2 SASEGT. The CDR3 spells CASTADNEQFF. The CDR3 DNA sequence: TGTGCCAGCACCGCAGACAATGAGCAGTTCTTC.

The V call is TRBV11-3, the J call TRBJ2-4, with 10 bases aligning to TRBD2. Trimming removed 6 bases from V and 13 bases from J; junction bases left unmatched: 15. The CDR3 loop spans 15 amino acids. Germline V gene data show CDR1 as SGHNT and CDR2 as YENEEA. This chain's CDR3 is CASSSTSGRYNEQYF. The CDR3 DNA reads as TGTGCCAGCAGTTCGACTAGCGGGCGTTACAATGAGCAGTACTTC. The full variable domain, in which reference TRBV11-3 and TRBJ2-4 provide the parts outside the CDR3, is EAGVVQSPRYKIIEKKQPVAFWCNPISGHNTLYWYLQNLGQGPELLIRYENEEAVDDSQLPKDRFSAERLKGVDSTLKIQPAELGDSAVYLCASSSTSGRYNEQYFGAGTRLSVL.

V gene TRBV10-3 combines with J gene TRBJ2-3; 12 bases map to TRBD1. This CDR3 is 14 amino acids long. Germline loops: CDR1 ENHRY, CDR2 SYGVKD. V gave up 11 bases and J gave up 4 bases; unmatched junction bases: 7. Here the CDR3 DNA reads TGTGCCTCTAGGGGACAGGGGGCCGCAGATACGCAGTATTTT. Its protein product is CASRGQGAADTQYF.

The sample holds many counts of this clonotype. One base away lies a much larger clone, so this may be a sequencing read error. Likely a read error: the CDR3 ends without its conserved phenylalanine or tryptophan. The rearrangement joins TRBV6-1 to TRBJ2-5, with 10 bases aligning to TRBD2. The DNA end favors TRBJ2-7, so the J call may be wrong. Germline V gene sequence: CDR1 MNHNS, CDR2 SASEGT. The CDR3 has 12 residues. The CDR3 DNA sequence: TGTGCCAGCGAGCGGGAGGGGTACGAGCAGTACTTA. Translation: CASEREGYEQYL.

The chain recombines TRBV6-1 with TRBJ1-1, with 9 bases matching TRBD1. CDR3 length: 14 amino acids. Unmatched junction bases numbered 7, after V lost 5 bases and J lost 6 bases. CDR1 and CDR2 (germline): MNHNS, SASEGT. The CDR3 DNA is TGTGCCAGCAGTTGGGACAGGGTGTATCCTGAAGCTTTCTTT. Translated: CASSWDRVYPEAFF.

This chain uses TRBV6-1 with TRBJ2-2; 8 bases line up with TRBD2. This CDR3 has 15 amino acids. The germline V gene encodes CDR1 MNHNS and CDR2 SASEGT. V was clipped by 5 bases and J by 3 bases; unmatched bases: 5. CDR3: CASSSRGGDTGELFF. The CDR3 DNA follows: TGTGCCAGCAGTTCCCGGGGGGGCGACACCGGGGAGCTGTTTTTT.

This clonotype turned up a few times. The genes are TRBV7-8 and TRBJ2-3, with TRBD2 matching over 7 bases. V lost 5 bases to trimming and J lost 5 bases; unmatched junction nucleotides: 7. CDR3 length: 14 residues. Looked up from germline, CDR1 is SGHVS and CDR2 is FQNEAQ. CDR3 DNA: TGTGCCAGCAGCCGACTAGCTTTCCAAGATACGCAGTATTTT. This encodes CASSRLAFQDTQYF.

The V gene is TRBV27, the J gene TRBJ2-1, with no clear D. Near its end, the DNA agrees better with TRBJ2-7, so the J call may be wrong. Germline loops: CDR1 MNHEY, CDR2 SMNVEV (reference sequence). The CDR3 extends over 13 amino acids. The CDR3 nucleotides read TGTGCCAGCAGTTTACCGAACTCCTACGAGCAGTACTTC. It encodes CASSLPNSYEQYF.

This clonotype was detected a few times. CDR3 bases: TGTGCCAGCAGTGAATCGACAGGGTGGTCTCTGAGTGAGCAGTTCTTC. This codes for CASSESTGWSLSEQFF. This sequence joins TRBV6-1 and TRBJ2-1; 7 bases agree with TRBD1. J gave up 9 bases and V 2 bases, and 13 bases lay outside the gene matches. Germline V gene data show CDR1 as MNHNS and CDR2 as SASEGT. The CDR3 consists of 16 residues.

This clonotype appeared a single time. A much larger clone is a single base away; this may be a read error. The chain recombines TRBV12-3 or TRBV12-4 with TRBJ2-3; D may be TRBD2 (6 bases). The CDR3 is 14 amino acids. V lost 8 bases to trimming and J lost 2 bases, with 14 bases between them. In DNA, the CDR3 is TGTGCCAGCCCCTTGGGGGGAACCACAGATACGCAGTATTTT. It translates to CASPLGGTTDTQYF.

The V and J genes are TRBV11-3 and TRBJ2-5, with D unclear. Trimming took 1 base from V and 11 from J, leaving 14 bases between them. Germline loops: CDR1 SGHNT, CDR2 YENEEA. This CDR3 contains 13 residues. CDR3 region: CASSLGVGNEQYF. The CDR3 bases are TGTGCCAGCAGCTTAGGAGTAGGCAATGAGCAGTACTTC.

The CDR3 reads CASSPRTGGYTEAFF. The CDR3 DNA is TGTGCCAGCAGCCCCCGGACAGGGGGATATACTGAAGCTTTCTTT. This chain links TRBV7-2 with TRBJ1-1; 10 bases are shared with TRBD1. This CDR3 is 15 amino acids long. V shed 5 bases and J 5 bases; nucleotides not matched to a gene: 8. Germline V lookup: CDR1 SGHTA, CDR2 FQGNSA. The full variable domain, in which reference TRBV7-2 and TRBJ1-1 provide the parts outside the CDR3, is GAGVSQSPSNKVTEKGKDVELRCDPISGHTALYWYRQSLGQGLEFLIYFQGNSAPDKSGLPSDRFSAERTGGSVSTLTIQRTQQEDSAVYLCASSPRTGGYTEAFFGQGTRLTVV.

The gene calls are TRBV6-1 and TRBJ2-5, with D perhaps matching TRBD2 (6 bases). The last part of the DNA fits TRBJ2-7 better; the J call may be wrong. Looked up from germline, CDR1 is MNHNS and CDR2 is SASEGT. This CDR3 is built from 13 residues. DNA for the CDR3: TGTGCCAGCAGTCGGGACTTGGGCTACGAGCAGTACTTC. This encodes CASSRDLGYEQYF.

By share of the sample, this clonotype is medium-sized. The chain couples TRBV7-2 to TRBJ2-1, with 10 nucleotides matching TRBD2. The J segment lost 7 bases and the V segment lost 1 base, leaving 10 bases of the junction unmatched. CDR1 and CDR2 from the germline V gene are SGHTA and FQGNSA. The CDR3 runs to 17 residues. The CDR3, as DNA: TGTGCCAGCAGCTTAGTCGGGGCTAGCGGGAGAGGGAATGAGCAGTTCTTC. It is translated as CASSLVGASGRGNEQFF.

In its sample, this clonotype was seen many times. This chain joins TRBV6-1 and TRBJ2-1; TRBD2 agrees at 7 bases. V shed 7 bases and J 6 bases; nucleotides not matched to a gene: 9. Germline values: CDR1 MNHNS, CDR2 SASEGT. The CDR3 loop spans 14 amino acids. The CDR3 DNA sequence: TGTGCCAGCATTCCGGGGGGTGCGGTCAATGAGCAGTTCTTC. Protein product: CASIPGGAVNEQFF.

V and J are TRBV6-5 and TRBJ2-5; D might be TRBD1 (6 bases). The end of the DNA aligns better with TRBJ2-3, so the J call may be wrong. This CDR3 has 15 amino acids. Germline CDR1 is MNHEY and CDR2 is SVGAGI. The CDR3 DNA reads TGTGCCAGCAGGGATGACAGGATCAAGCCAGATACGCAGTATTTT. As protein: CASRDDRIKPDTQYF.

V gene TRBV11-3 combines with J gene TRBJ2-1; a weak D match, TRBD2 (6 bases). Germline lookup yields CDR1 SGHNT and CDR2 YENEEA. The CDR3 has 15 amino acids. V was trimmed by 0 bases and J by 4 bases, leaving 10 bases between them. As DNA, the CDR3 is TGTGCCAGCAGCTTAGACGGAGGGAGATACAATGAGCAGTTCTTC. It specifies CASSLDGGRYNEQFF.

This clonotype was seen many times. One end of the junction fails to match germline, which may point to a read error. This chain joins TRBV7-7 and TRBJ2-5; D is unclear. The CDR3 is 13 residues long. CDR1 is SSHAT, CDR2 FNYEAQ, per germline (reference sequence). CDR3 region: CASSLDGQETQYF. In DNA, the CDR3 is TGTGCTAGCAGTCTGGACGGACAAGAGACCCAGTACTTC. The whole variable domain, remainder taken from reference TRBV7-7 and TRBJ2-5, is GAGVSQSPRYKVTKRGQDVTLRCDPISSHATLYWYQQALGQGPEFLTYFNYEAQPDKSGLPSDRFSAERPEGSISTLTIQRTEQRDSAMYRCASSLDGQETQYFGPGTRLLVL.

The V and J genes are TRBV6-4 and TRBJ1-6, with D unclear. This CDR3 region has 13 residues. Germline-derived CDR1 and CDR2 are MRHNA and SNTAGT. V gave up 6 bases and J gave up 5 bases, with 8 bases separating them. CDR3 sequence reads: CASRRENNSPLHF. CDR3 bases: TGTGCCAGCAGAAGGGAAAATAATTCACCCCTCCACTTT.

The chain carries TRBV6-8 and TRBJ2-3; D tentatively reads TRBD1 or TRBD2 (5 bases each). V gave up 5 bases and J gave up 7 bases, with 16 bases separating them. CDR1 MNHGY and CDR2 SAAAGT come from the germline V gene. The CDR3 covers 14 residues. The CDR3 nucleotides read TGTGCCAGCAGTAAGGGACCCCTTCAAAATACGCAGTATTTT. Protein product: CASSKGPLQNTQYF.

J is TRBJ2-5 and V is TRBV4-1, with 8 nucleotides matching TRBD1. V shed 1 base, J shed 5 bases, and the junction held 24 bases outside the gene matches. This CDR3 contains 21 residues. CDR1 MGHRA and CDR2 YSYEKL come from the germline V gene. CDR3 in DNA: TGCGCCAGCAGCCAAGTTCCGTATCTGTCTACCCGACAGGGGCGGAGGGAGACCCAGTACTTC. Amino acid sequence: CASSQVPYLSTRQGRRETQYF.

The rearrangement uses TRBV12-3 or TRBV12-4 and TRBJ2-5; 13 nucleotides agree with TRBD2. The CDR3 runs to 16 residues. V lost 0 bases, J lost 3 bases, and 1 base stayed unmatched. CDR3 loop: CASSLAGTSGKETQYF. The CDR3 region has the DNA TGTGCCAGCAGTTTAGCCGGGACTAGCGGGAAAGAGACCCAGTACTTC.

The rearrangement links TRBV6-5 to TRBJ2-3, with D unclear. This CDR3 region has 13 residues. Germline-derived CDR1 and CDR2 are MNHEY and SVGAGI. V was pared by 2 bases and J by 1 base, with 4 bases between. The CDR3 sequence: CASSYSGTDTQYF. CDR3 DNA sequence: TGTGCCAGCAGTTACAGCGGCACAGATACGCAGTATTTT.

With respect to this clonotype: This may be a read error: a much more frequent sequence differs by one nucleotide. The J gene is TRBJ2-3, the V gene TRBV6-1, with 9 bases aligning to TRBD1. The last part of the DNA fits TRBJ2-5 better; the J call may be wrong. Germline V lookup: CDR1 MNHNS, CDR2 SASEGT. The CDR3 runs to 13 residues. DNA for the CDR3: TGTGCCAGGAGGCCGGGACAGGGCGAGACCCAGTACTTC. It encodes CARRPGQGETQYF.

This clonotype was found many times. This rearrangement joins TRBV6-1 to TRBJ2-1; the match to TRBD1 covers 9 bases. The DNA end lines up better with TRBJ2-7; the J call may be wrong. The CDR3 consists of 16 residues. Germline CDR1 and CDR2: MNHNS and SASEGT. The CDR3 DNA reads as TGTGCCAGCAGTGAACGAACAGGGGGCTCCTACAATGAGCAGTACTTC. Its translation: CASSERTGGSYNEQYF.

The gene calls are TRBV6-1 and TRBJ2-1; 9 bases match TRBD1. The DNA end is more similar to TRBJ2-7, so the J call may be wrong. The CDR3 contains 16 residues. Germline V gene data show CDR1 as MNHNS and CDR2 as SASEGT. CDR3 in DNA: TGTGCCAGCAGCGCTTTAGGGACAGGGATATACAATGAGCAGTACTTC. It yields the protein CASSALGTGIYNEQYF.

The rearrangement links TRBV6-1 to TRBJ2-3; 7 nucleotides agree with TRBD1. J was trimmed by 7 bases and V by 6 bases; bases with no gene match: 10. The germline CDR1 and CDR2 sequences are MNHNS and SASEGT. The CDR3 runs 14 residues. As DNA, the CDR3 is TGTGCCAGCAGCCCAACGACAGGGTTGCATACGCAGTATTTT. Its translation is CASSPTTGLHTQYF.